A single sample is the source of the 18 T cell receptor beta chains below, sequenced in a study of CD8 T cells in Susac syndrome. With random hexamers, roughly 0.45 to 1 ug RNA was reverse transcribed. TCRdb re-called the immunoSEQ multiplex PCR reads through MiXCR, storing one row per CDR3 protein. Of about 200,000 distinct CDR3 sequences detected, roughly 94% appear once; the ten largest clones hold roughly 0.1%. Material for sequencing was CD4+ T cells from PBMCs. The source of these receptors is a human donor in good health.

CDR3 sequence (DNA): TGCGCCAGCAGCTTGGAAGCGGGAGTAAGTAATGAGCAGTTCTTC. This codes for CASSLEAGVSNEQFF. The V and J genes are TRBV5-1 and TRBJ2-1, with 8 bases aligning to TRBD2. This CDR3 is 15 amino acids long. V shed 0 bases and J 7 bases; nucleotides not matched to a gene: 6. The germline V gene encodes CDR1 SGHRS and CDR2 YFSETQ. Filled out from reference TRBV5-1 and TRBJ2-1, the complete variable domain reads KAGVTQTPRYLIKTRGQQVTLSCSPISGHRSVSWYQQTPGQGLQFLFEYFSETQRNKGNFPGRFSGRQFSNSRSEMNVSTLELGDSALYLCASSLEAGVSNEQFFGPGTRLTVL.

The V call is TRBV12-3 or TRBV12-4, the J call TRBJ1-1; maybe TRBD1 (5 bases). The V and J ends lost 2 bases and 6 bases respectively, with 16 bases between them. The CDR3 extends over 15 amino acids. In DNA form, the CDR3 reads TGTGCCAGCAGTTTACGACATACCCAGGGCGCTGAAGCTTTCTTT. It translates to CASSLRHTQGAEAFF.

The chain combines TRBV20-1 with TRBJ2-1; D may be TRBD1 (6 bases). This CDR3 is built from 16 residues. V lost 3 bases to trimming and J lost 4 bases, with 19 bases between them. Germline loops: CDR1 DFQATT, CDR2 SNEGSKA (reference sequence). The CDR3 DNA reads TGCAGTGCTAGCGTCGCGGACAGTCGATTTTACAATGAGCAGTTCTTC. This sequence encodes CSASVADSRFYNEQFF.

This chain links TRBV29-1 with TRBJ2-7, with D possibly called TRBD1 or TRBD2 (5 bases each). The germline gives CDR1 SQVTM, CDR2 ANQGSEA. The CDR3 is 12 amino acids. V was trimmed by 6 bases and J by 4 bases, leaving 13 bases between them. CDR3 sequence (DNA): TGCAGCGTCACGGGGCTAGCTTACGAGCAGTACTTC. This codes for CSVTGLAYEQYF.

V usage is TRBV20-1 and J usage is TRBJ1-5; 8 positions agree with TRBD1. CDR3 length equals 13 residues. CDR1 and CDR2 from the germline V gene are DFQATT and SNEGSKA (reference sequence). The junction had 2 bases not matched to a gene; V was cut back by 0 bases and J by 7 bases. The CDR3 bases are TGCAGTGCTAGAGAGACAGGGGACCAGCCCCAGCATTTT. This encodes CSARETGDQPQHF.

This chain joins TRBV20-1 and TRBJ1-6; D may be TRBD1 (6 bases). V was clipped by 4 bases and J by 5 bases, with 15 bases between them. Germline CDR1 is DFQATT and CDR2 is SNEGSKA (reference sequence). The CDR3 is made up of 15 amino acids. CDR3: CSATRNRANNSPLHF. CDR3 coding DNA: TGCAGTGCTACGCGAAACAGGGCCAATAATTCACCCCTCCACTTT.

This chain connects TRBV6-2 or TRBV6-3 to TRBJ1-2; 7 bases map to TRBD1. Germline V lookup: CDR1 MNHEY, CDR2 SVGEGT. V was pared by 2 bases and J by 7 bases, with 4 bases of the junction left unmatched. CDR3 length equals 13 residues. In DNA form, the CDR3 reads TGTGCCAGCAGTTACGACAGGGTGGTTGGCTACACCTTC. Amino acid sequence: CASSYDRVVGYTF.

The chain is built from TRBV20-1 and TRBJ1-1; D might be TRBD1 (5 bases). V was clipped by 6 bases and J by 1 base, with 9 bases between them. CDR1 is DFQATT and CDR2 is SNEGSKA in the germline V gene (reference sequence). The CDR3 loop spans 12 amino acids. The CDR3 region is CSALTGNTEAFF. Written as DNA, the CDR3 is TGCAGTGCACTCACAGGGAACACTGAAGCTTTCTTT.

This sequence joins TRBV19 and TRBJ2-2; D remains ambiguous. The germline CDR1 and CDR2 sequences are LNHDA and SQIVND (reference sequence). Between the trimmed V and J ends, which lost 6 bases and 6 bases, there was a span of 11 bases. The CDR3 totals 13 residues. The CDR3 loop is CASSPLRPGELFF. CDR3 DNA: TGTGCCAGTAGCCCCCTTCGACCCGGGGAGCTGTTTTTT.

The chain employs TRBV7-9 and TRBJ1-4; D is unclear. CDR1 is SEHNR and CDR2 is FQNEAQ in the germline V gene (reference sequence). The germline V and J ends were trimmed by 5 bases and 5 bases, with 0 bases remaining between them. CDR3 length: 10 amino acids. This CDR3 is CASSNEKLFF. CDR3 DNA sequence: TGTGCCAGCAGCAATGAAAAACTGTTTTTT.

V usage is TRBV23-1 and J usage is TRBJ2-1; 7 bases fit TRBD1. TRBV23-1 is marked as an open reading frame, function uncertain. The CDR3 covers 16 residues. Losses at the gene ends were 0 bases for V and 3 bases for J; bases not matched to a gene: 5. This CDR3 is CASSQSETGIYNEQFF. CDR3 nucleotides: TGCGCCAGCAGTCAATCGGAGACAGGGATCTACAATGAGCAGTTCTTC.

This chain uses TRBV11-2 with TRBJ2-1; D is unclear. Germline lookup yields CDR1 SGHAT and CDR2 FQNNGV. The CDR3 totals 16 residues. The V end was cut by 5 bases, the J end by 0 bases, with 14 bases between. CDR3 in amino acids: CASSPWVPSSYNEQFF. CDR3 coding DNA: TGTGCCAGCAGCCCATGGGTCCCGAGCTCCTACAATGAGCAGTTCTTC. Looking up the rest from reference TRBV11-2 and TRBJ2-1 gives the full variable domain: EAGVAQSPRYKIIEKRQSVAFWCNPISGHATLYWYQQILGQGPKLLIQFQNNGVVDDSQLPKDRFSAERLKGVDSTLKIQPAKLEDSAVYLCASSPWVPSSYNEQFFGPGTRLTVL.

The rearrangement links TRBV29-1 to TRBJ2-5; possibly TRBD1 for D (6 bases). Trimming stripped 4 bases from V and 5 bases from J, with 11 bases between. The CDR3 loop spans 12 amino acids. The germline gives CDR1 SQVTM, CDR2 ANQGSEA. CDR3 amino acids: CSVGNRDETQYF. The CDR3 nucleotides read TGCAGCGTTGGGAACAGGGACGAGACCCAGTACTTC. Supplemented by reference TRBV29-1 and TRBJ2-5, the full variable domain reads SAVISQKPSRDICQRGTSLTIQCQVDSQVTMMFWYRQQPGQSLTLIATANQGSEATYESGFVIDKFPISRPNLTFSTLTVSNMSPEDSSIYLCSVGNRDETQYFGPGTRLLVL.

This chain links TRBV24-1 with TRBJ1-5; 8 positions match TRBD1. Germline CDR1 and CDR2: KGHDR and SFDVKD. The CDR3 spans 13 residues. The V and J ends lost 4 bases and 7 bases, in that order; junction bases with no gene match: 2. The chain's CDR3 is CATSEQGGQPQHF. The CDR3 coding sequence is TGTGCCACCAGTGAACAGGGGGGGCAGCCCCAGCATTTT.

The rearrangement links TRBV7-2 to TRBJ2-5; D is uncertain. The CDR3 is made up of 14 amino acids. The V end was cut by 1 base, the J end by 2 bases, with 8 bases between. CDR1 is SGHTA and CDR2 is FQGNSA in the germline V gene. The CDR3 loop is CASSLDRMQETQYF. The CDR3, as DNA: TGTGCCAGCAGCTTAGATCGGATGCAAGAGACCCAGTACTTC.

CDR3 bases: TGCGCCAGCAGCCAAGAAGCGGGGGGCTTCGACATTCAGTACTTC. Protein sequence: CASSQEAGGFDIQYF. This chain connects TRBV4-3 to TRBJ2-4, with 9 bases identical to TRBD2. With 0 bases clipped from V and 8 bases from J, the junction kept 5 bases outside the gene matches. The CDR3 covers 15 residues. The germline V gene encodes CDR1 LGHNA and CDR2 YSLEER.

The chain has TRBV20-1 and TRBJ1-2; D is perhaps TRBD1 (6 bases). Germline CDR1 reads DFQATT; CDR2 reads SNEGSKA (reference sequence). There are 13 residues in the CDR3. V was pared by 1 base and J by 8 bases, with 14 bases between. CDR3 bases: TGCAGTGCTAGAGTGTCAGGGGCCGCCGGCTACACCTTC. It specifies CSARVSGAAGYTF.

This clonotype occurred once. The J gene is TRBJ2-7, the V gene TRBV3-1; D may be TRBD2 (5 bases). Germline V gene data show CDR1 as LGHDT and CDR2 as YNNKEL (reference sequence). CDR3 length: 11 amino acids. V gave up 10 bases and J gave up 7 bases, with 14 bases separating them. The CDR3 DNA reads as TGTGCCACGGGAAGACCACGAGAGCAGTACTTC. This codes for CATGRPREQYF.